Included here is one TCR beta chain sequence, with context. This entry is derived from a study of blood T cell repertoires in COVID-19. Generated by immunoSEQ multiplex PCR, the TCRdb table keeps only in-frame clones and is missing some. The data contain approximately 350,000 clones, 88% of them singletons. Germline CDR1 SGHTA, CDR2 FQGNSA. V shed 1 base, J shed 7 bases, and the junction held 5 bases outside the gene matches. This CDR3 has 14 amino acids. The chain has TRBV7-2 and TRBJ1-1; 8 bases line up with TRBD1. Sequencing was carried out using peripheral blood. The receptor comes from a woman in her seventies with COVID-19, enrolled during active disease. The CDR3 loop is CASSLEPTGDEAFF. CDR3 in DNA: TGTGCCAGCAGCTTAGAGCCGACAGGGGATGAAGCTTTCTTT.